This T cell receptor (beta chain) was recovered during a study of shared T cell receptors in the human thymus (dated by TCRdb to about 2021). In the study overall: The study examined how self-reactive, shared T-cell receptor alpha chains are generated in the human thymus.

Library construction relied on the immunoSEQ multiplex PCR assay. Sourced from immuneACCESS, this table was stored by TCRdb with only in-frame sequences that have V and J called. A share of the clones is absent; for the studies checked, an unresolved V gene accounts for under half, and the remainder has no known explanation. The sample table records roughly 410,000 clones; over 90% of these occur just once. 0.02% of the sample lies in the top ten. From the cysteine up to the phenylalanine, the CDR3 has a length of 14 residues. The only DNA kept is the CDR3, 42 bases in frame from the first base. V loses 4 bases, J loses 11 bases, and the germline ends lie 17 bases apart. Reading the germline V gene gives CDR1 MNHNS and CDR2 SASEGT. About this clone itself: The target of this receptor is not known. No quality values exist for individual bases; no much larger clone is one base distant.

The receptor's source is a human donor. The specimen sequenced was thymocytes. Recombination linked TRBV6-1 to TRBJ1-4, with an unclear D gene assignment. The sequenced DNA is TGTGCCAGCAGTGCCGTGGGTGGGCCGAGCAAACTGTTTTTT. This is translated as CASSAVGGPSKLFF.